This TCR beta chain was captured by sequencing in a study of beta chain features in type 1 diabetes. Study observations and caveats: cDNA-based sequencing might over-represent cells highly expressing TCR.

This clone was observed a few times. As yet, its antigen is unknown. Populations isolated by sorting all had purity greater than 95%. The CDR3 is 17 residues long. Germline V gene lookup returns CDR1 SGHRS and CDR2 YFSETQ. The V end lost 0 bases, the J end lost 9 bases, and 22 bases lay between the germline ends. The isolated RNA, all of it, was reverse transcribed, so expressed TCRB transcripts were what got sequenced. The method was immunoSEQ multiplex PCR; TCRdb's version includes in-frame clones alone and lacks a portion of them. The data show approximately 340,000 clones, with approximately 15% seen just once and roughly 0.019% held by the top ten.

The specimen was naive CD4+ T cells from blood. The genes are TRBV5-1 and TRBJ1-3, with D possibly matching TRBD1 (6 bases). This TCR was recovered from a woman younger than 30 in good health. The CDR3 nucleotides are TGCGCCAGCAGCTTGGTCCTACAGGGCAGCTCATTGGGCACCATATATTTT. This encodes CASSLVLQGSSLGTIYF.